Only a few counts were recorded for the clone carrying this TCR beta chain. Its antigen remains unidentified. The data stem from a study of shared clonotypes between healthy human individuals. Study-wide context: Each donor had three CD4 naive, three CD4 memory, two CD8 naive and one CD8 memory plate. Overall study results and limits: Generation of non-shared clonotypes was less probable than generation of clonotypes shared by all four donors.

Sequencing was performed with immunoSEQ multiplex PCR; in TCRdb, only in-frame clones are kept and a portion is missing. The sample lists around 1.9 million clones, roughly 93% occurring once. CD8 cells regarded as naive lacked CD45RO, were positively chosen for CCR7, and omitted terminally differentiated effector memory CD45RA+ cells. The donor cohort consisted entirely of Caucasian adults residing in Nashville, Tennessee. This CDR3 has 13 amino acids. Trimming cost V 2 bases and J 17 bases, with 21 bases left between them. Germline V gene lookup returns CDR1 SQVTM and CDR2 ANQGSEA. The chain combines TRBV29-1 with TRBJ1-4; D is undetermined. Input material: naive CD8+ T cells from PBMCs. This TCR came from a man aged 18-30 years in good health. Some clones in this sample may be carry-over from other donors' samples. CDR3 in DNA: TGCAGCGTTGAAAGGGAAGACCGAGACATTAAATTTTTT. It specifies CSVEREDRDIKFF.